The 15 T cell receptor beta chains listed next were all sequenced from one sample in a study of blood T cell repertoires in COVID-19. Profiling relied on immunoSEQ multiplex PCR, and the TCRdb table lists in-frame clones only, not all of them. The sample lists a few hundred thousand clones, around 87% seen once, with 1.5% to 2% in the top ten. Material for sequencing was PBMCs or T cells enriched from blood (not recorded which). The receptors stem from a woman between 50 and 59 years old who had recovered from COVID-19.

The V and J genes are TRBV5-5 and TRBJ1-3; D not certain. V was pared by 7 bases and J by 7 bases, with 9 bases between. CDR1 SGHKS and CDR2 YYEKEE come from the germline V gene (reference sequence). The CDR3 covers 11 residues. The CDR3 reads CASDEANTIYF. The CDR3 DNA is TGTGCCAGCGACGAAGCGAACACCATATATTTT.

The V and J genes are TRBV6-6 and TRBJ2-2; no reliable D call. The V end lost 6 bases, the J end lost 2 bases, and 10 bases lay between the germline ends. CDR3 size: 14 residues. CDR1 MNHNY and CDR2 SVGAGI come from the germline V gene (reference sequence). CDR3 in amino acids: CASRQQLNTGELFF. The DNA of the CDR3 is TGTGCCAGCAGACAGCAGCTAAACACCGGGGAGCTGTTTTTT.

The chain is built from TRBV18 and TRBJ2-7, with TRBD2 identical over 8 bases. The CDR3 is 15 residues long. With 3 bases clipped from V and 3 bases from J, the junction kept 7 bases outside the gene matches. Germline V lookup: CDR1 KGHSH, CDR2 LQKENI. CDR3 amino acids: CASSPQRESLYEQYF. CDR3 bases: TGTGCCAGCTCACCCCAGCGGGAGAGTCTCTACGAGCAGTACTTC.

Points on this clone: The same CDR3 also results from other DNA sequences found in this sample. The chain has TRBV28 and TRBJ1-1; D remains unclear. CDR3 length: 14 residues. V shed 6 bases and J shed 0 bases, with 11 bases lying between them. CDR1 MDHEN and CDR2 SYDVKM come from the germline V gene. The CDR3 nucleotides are TGTGCCAGCAGCCCACAGAGCTTGAACACTGAAGCTTTCTTT. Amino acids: CASSPQSLNTEAFF.

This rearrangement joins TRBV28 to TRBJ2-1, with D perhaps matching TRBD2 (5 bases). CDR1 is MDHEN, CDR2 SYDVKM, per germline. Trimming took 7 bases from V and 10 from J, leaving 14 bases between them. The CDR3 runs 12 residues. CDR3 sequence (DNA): TGTGCCAGCACCGTGGACTTCCGGGAGCAGTTCTTC. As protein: CASTVDFREQFF.

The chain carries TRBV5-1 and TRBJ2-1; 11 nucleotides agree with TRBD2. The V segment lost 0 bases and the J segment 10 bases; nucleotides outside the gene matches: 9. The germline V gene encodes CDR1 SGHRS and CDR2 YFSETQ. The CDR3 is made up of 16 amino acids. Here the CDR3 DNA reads TGCGCCAGCAGCTTGGGGTTGGGTAGCGGGAGGGAGGAGCAGTTCTTC. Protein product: CASSLGLGSGREEQFF. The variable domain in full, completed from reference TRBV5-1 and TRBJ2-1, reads KAGVTQTPRYLIKTRGQQVTLSCSPISGHRSVSWYQQTPGQGLQFLFEYFSETQRNKGNFPGRFSGRQFSNSRSEMNVSTLELGDSALYLCASSLGLGSGREEQFFGPGTRLTVL.

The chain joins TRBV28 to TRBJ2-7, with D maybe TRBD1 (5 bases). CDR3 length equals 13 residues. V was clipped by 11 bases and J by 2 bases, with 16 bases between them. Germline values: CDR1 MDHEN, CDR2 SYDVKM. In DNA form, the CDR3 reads TGTGCCTCCAACCTCCAGGGTGCCTACGAGCAGTACTTC. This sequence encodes CASNLQGAYEQYF.

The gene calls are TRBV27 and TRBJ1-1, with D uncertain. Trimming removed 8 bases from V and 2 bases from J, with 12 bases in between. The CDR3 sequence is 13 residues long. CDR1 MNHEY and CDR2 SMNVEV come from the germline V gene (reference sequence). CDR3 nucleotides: TGTGCCAGCGGTTGGCCCGCAAACACTGAAGCTTTCTTT. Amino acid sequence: CASGWPANTEAFF.

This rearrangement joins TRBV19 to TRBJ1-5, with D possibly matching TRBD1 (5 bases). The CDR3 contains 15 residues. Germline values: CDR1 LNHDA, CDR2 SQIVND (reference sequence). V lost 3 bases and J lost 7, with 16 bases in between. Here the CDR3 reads CASSILWGAAQPQHF. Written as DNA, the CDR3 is TGTGCCAGTAGTATTTTGTGGGGCGCGGCCCAGCCCCAGCATTTT.

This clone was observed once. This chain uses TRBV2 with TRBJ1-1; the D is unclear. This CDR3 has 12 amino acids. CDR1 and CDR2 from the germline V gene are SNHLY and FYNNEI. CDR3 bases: TGTGCGAGGGCAGAGATGAACACTGAAGCTTTCTTT. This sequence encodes CARAEMNTEAFF.

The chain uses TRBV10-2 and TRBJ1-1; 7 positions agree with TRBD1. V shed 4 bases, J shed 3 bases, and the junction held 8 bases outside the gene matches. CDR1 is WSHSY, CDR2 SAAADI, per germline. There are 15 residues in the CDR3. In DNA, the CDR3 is TGCGCCAGCAGTGCGGTTGGAGGGGGCTACACTGAAGCTTTCTTT. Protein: CASSAVGGGYTEAFF.

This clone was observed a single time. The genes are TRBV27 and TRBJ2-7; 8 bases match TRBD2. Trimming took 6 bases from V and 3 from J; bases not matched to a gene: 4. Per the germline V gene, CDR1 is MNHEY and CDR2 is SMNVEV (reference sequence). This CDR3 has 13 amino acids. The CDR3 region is CASSPGLVYEQYF. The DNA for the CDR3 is TGTGCCAGCAGCCCGGGACTAGTCTACGAGCAGTACTTC.

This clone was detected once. CDR3 DNA sequence: TGTGCCAGCAGCCTTCCGACTAGCAACACCTACAATGAGCAGTTCTTC. Translation: CASSLPTSNTYNEQFF. The chain has TRBV7-9 and TRBJ2-1; 7 nucleotides line up with TRBD2. There are 16 residues in the CDR3. Germline V gives CDR1 SEHNR, CDR2 FQNEAQ (reference sequence). The V gene end was trimmed by 5 bases and the J gene end by 2 bases; junction bases not matched to a gene: 9.

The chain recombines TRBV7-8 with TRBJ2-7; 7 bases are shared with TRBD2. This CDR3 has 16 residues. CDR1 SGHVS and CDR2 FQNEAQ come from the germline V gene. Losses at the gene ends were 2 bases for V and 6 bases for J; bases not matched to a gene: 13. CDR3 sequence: CASSLKSRAGPPEQYF. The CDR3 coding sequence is TGTGCCAGCAGCTTAAAGAGTAGAGCGGGACCCCCCGAGCAGTACTTC.

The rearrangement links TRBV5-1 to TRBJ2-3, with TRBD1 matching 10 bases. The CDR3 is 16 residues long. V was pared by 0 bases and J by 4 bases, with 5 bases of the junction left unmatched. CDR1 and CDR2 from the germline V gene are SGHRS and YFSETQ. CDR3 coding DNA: TGCGCCAGCAGCTTGGCTGTCGGGACAGGGGCAGATACGCAGTATTTT. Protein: CASSLAVGTGADTQYF.